These 26 T cell receptor beta chains were sequenced from one sample in a study of Ad26.COV2.S vaccination and SARS-CoV-2 variants. The method was immunoSEQ multiplex PCR; TCRdb's version includes in-frame clones alone and lacks a portion of them. Of fewer than 400,000 clones listed, almost 90% are singletons. Specified treatment: roughly 19 received Ad26.COV2.S at low or high dose, single or two shots; roughly five received placebo; per-sample allocation not given. Day 63 after the first vaccine or placebo injection was the time point for sampling. The specimen was peripheral blood, collected in a trial of Ad26.COV2.S vaccine versus placebo. These TCRs come from a person between 18 and 59 years old who received the Ad26.COV2.S COVID-19 vaccine or a placebo.

This clone was detected once. This chain uses TRBV10-2 with TRBJ2-1; 8 bases align to TRBD1. The CDR3 length is 14 residues. Unmatched junction bases numbered 4, after V lost 7 bases and J lost 2 bases. CDR1 WSHSY and CDR2 SAAADI come from the germline V gene. The CDR3 region has the DNA TGCGCCAGCATTCAGGGGGCAACCTACAATGAGCAGTTCTTC. Its protein product is CASIQGATYNEQFF.

The J gene is TRBJ1-1, the V gene TRBV6-5, with TRBD1 identical over 8 bases. CDR3 size: 14 residues. CDR1 and CDR2 (germline): MNHEY, SVGAGI. V gave up 7 bases and J gave up 5 bases; unmatched junction bases: 9. The CDR3, as DNA: TGTGCCAGCATGACAGGGGTCGTAAAGACTGAAGCTTTCTTT. Translating gives CASMTGVVKTEAFF.

This sequence joins TRBV7-2 and TRBJ2-1; 10 bases fit TRBD2. V trimming: 0 bases; J trimming: 5 bases; junction bases outside the gene matches: 4. The germline gives CDR1 SGHTA, CDR2 FQGNSA. This CDR3 region has 16 residues. The CDR3 nucleotides are TGTGCCAGCAGCTTAGCTGGCCTAGCGGGGGACAATGAGCAGTTCTTC. Protein: CASSLAGLAGDNEQFF.

This clone was detected a few times. This sequence joins TRBV11-2 and TRBJ1-1; D ambiguous. Between the trimmed V and J ends, which lost 1 base and 3 bases, there was a span of 12 bases. Germline loops: CDR1 SGHAT, CDR2 FQNNGV. The CDR3 has 15 residues. The CDR3 nucleotides are TGTGCCAGCAGCTTAGTCCCCCGGCGGGACACTGAAGCTTTCTTT. Protein product: CASSLVPRRDTEAFF.

The J gene is TRBJ2-1, the V gene TRBV5-1; TRBD2 agrees at 16 bases. Unmatched junction bases numbered 16, after V lost 0 bases and J lost 7 bases. CDR1 and CDR2 from the germline V gene are SGHRS and YFSETQ. The CDR3 contains 21 residues. CDR3 nucleotide sequence: TGCGCCAGCAGCTTGGGTCGAACGGGGACTAGCGGGAGGGCCTTTAGTAATGAGCAGTTCTTC. This gives the protein CASSLGRTGTSGRAFSNEQFF.

V usage is TRBV3-1 (or the pseudogene TRBV3-2) and J usage is TRBJ1-1, with D unresolved. The CDR3 contains 15 residues. Germline CDR1 LGHDT, CDR2 YNNKEL (reference sequence). V was pared by 4 bases and J by 11 bases, with 23 bases between. In DNA, the CDR3 is TGTGCCAGCAGCCTCTCGGGATCGGGGAAGGCGGGTGCTTTCTTT. Translated, it gives CASSLSGSGKAGAFF.

The CDR3 nucleotides read TGTGCCAGCAGCTTACCTAGTAGGGCGAACACTGAAGCTTTCTTT. Amino acids: CASSLPSRANTEAFF. This chain connects TRBV7-8 to TRBJ1-1, with no clear D. Between the trimmed V and J ends, which lost 2 bases and 1 base, there was a span of 11 bases. The CDR3 spans 15 residues. From germline, CDR1 is SGHVS and CDR2 FQNEAQ.

The CDR3 reads CASSRAGNYGYTF. The CDR3 coding sequence is TGTGCCAGCAGCCGGGCGGGGAACTATGGCTACACCTTC. The rearrangement joins TRBV5-4 to TRBJ1-2; D is uncertain. CDR1 is SGHNT and CDR2 is YYREEE in the germline V gene (reference sequence). This CDR3 contains 13 residues. The germline V and J ends were trimmed by 4 bases and 2 bases, with 9 bases remaining between them. The full variable domain, completed using reference TRBV5-4 and TRBJ1-2, is ETGVTQSPTHLIKTRGQQVTLRCSSQSGHNTVSWYQQALGQGPQFIFQYYREEENGRGNFPPRFSGLQFPNYSSELNVNALELDDSALYLCASSRAGNYGYTFGSGTRLTVV.

The CDR3 sequence is CAWSLGQGADNSPLHF. For the CDR3, the DNA is TGTGCCTGGAGTCTTGGACAGGGGGCCGATAATTCACCCCTCCACTTT. The chain couples TRBV30 to TRBJ1-6; 11 bases are shared with TRBD1. This CDR3 has 16 residues. Germline CDR1 reads GTSNPN; CDR2 reads SVGIG (reference sequence). V trimming: 2 bases; J trimming: 5 bases; junction bases outside the gene matches: 5. The full variable domain, its missing parts supplied by reference TRBV30 and TRBJ1-6, is SQTIHQWPATLVQPVGSPLSLECTVEGTSNPNLYWYRQAAGRGLQLLFYSVGIGQISSEVPQNLSASRPQDRQFILSSKKLLLSDSGFYLCAWSLGQGADNSPLHFGNGTRLTVT.

The V gene is TRBV6-5, the J gene TRBJ1-2, with 7 positions matching TRBD1. The CDR3 contains 15 residues. Germline lookup yields CDR1 MNHEY and CDR2 SVGAGI. Trimming cost V 8 bases and J 2 bases; bases outside gene matches: 11. CDR3 protein: CASCKRQGRNYGYTF. The CDR3 bases are TGTGCCAGCTGTAAACGACAGGGACGAAACTATGGCTACACCTTC.

The chain recombines TRBV18 with TRBJ2-7; a possible D gene is TRBD2 (5 bases). Trimming removed 4 bases at V and 0 bases at J, with 19 bases between. Germline V CDR1 and CDR2: KGHSH, LQKENI. CDR3 size: 17 residues. CDR3 bases: TGTGCCAGCTCACTTACTTCGCTCGTAGGGAGCTCCTACGAGCAGTACGTC. It codes for CASSLTSLVGSSYEQYV.

This chain connects TRBV7-2 to TRBJ2-7, with D hard to call. There are 12 residues in the CDR3. With 5 bases removed from V and 2 bases from J, the gap between germline ends came to 7 bases. The germline gives CDR1 SGHTA, CDR2 FQGNSA. The CDR3 sequence is CASSQSPYEQYF. Written as DNA, the CDR3 is TGTGCCAGCAGCCAGAGCCCCTACGAGCAGTACTTC.

The CDR3 DNA sequence: TGCAGCGTTGAACAAACAGGGTCTACTGAAGCTTTCTTT. It yields the protein CSVEQTGSTEAFF. The chain employs TRBV29-1 and TRBJ1-1; D may be TRBD1 (6 bases). Germline V gene sequence: CDR1 SQVTM, CDR2 ANQGSEA. The CDR3 has 13 amino acids. The germline V and J ends were trimmed by 2 bases and 5 bases, with 12 bases remaining between them.

The chain links TRBV4-3 to TRBJ1-1; D is uncertain. Germline values: CDR1 LGHNA, CDR2 YSLEER. This CDR3 contains 14 residues. With 3 bases removed from V and 6 bases from J, the gap between germline ends came to 14 bases. The CDR3 DNA sequence: TGCGCCAGCAGCCAGGACTCGTACGGAGCTGAAGCTTTCTTT. Its translation is CASSQDSYGAEAFF.

V and J are TRBV24-1 and TRBJ1-2, with D possibly TRBD1 on 5 matching bases. V was clipped by 7 bases and J by 6 bases, with 14 bases between them. CDR3 length equals 13 residues. The germline V gene has CDR1 KGHDR and CDR2 SFDVKD. The CDR3 DNA reads as TGTGCCACCAGCCGGGACCTTAAGGATGGCTACACCTTC. Protein product: CATSRDLKDGYTF.

The V gene is TRBV5-1, the J gene TRBJ1-2; D unclear. CDR1 and CDR2 from the germline V gene are SGHRS and YFSETQ. CDR3 size: 14 residues. The V and J ends lost 0 bases and 6 bases respectively, with 12 bases between them. The CDR3 region is CASSLEAAPDGYTF. CDR3 nucleotides: TGCGCCAGCAGCTTGGAGGCAGCCCCCGATGGCTACACCTTC.

The count of this clone is one. V gene TRBV6-2 or TRBV6-3 combines with J gene TRBJ2-1, with TRBD2 matching over 13 bases. Germline lookup yields CDR1 MNHEY and CDR2 SVGEGT. The CDR3 extends over 17 amino acids. The junction had 8 bases not matched to a gene; V was cut back by 2 bases and J by 7 bases. The CDR3, as DNA: TGTGCCAGCAGTTACAAACCGGGACTAGCGGGGAGTAATGAGCAGTTCTTC. Protein: CASSYKPGLAGSNEQFF.

This sequence joins TRBV12-3 or TRBV12-4 and TRBJ1-4; possibly TRBD1 for D (6 bases). The CDR3 consists of 13 residues. V was pared by 6 bases and J by 6 bases, with 11 bases between. The CDR3 here is CASSYNRDEKLFF. Written as DNA, the CDR3 is TGTGCCAGCAGCTACAACAGGGATGAAAAACTGTTTTTT.

The chain joins TRBV28 to TRBJ2-1; the match to TRBD2 covers 10 bases. Germline CDR1 and CDR2: MDHEN and SYDVKM. This CDR3 comprises 17 residues. V lost 5 bases, J lost 4 bases, and 11 bases stayed unmatched. The CDR3, as DNA: TGTGCCAGCAGTCCCAACCCGGTGGGACTAGCGTACAATGAGCAGTTCTTC. Encoded protein: CASSPNPVGLAYNEQFF.

This chain joins TRBV2 and TRBJ2-5; D is unclear. V was pared by 6 bases and J by 0 bases, with 5 bases between. This CDR3 is 12 amino acids long. Germline CDR1 is SNHLY and CDR2 is FYNNEI. CDR3 loop: CASRQNQETQYF. The CDR3 nucleotides are TGTGCCAGCAGACAAAACCAAGAGACCCAGTACTTC.

This chain joins TRBV19 and TRBJ1-5; 7 bases are a match to TRBD1. The V segment lost 5 bases and the J segment 3 bases; nucleotides outside the gene matches: 7. This CDR3 contains 15 residues. Germline CDR1 and CDR2: LNHDA and SQIVND (reference sequence). Here the CDR3 DNA reads TGTGCCAGTAGTCCATACAGGGGTTCCAATCAGCCCCAGCATTTT. Its translation is CASSPYRGSNQPQHF.

The J gene is TRBJ1-2, the V gene TRBV12-3 or TRBV12-4; D gene ambiguous. This CDR3 contains 13 residues. Trimming left V 1 base short and J 6 bases short, with 9 bases between. The CDR3 here is CASSLVQRDGYTF. CDR3 sequence (DNA): TGTGCCAGCAGTTTAGTCCAAAGGGATGGCTACACCTTC.

This rearrangement joins TRBV6-5 to TRBJ1-2, with a possible D match to TRBD1 (6 bases). The V end lost 11 bases, the J end lost 5 bases, and 18 bases lay between the germline ends. CDR3 length equals 13 residues. The germline V gene encodes CDR1 MNHEY and CDR2 SVGAGI. The CDR3 is CAGTQGFGYGYTF. As DNA, the CDR3 is TGTGCCGGCACACAGGGTTTCGGATATGGCTACACCTTC.

V usage is TRBV11-3 and J usage is TRBJ1-1, with D maybe TRBD1 (6 bases). This CDR3 has 13 residues. V lost 1 base to trimming and J lost 8 bases, with 11 bases between them. Germline assignment: CDR1 SGHNT and CDR2 YENEEA. The CDR3 region has the DNA TGTGCCAGCAGCTTAGGTTCAGGGGAAGAAGCTTTCTTT. Amino acid sequence: CASSLGSGEEAFF.

The chain carries TRBV28 and TRBJ2-3; 8 bases align to TRBD2. The CDR3 sequence is 15 residues long. The V segment lost 5 bases and the J segment 6 bases; nucleotides outside the gene matches: 10. Germline lookup yields CDR1 MDHEN and CDR2 SYDVKM. The CDR3 sequence: CASSSGSYISDTQYF. Here the CDR3 DNA reads TGTGCCAGCAGTAGCGGGAGTTATATTTCTGATACGCAGTATTTT.

The rearrangement links TRBV7-9 to TRBJ2-6; TRBD1 or TRBD2 may be the D gene (6 bases each). Germline CDR1 reads SEHNR; CDR2 reads FQNEAQ (reference sequence). Trimming stripped 3 bases from V and 0 bases from J, with 12 bases between. CDR3 length equals 17 residues. The CDR3, as DNA: TGTGCCAGCAGCTTGACAGGACTAATCTCTGGGGCCAACGTCCTGACTTTC. Encoded protein: CASSLTGLISGANVLTF.